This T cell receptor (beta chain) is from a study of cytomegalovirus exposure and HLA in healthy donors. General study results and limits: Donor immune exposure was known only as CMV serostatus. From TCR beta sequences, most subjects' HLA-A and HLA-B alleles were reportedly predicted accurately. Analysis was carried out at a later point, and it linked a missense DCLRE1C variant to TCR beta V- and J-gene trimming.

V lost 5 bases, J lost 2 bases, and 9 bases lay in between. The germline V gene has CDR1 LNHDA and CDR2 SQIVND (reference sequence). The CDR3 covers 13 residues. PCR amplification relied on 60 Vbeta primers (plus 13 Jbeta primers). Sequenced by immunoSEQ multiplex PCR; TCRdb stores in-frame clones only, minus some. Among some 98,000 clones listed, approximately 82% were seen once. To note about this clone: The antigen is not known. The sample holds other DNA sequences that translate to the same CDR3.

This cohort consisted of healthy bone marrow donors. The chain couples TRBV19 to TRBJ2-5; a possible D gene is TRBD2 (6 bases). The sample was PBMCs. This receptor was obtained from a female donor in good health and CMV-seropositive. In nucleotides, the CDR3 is TGTGCCAGTAGTCCCGGACTACAAGAGACCCAGTACTTC. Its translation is CASSPGLQETQYF.